This T cell receptor (beta chain) was recorded in a study of Graves' ophthalmopathy and Graves' hyperthyroidism. The authors amplified TCR beta CDR3 regions, and they did so from RNA transcripts for repertoire sequencing. Second-round multiplex PCR came after first-round RT-PCR with HTBI primers. TCRdb fed the multiplex PCR reads into MiXCR, producing one record per CDR3 protein. The sample has hundreds of thousands of distinct CDR3 sequences, roughly 20% seen once. The CDR3 is made up of 13 amino acids. The chain recombines TRBV12-3 or TRBV12-4 with TRBJ2-7; 10 bases map to TRBD1. The J call may be wrong; the DNA end is better matched by TRBJ1-2. Source material: peripheral blood. This receptor was taken from a woman aged 18 to 35 with stable Graves' hyperthyroidism. Here the CDR3 reads CASSYGTGVGYTF. Here the CDR3 DNA reads TGTGCCAGCAGTTACGGGACAGGGGTCGGCTACACCTTC.